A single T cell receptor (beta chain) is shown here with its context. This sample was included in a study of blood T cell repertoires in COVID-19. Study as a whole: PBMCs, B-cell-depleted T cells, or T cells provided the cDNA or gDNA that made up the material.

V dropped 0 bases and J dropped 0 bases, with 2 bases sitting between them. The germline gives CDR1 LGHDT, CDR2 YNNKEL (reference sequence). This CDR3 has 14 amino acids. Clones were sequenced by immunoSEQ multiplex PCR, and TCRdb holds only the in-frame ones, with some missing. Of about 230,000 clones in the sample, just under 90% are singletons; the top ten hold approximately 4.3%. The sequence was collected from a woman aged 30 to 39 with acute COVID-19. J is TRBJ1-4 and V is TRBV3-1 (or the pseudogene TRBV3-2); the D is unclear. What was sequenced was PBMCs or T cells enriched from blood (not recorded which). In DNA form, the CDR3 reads TGTGCCAGCAGCCAAGACTCAACTAATGAAAAACTGTTTTTT. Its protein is CASSQDSTNEKLFF.